This T cell receptor beta chain emerged from a study of shared clonotypes between healthy human individuals. The protocol was immunoSEQ multiplex PCR, while the TCRdb copy is restricted to in-frame clones and leaves out a portion. The sample includes about 2.3 million clones, 85% to 95% of them seen just once. Trimming left V 5 bases short and J 8 bases short, with 22 bases between. CDR1 and CDR2 (germline): MDHEN, SYDVKM. This CDR3 contains 16 residues. This clone appeared a single time. Sequencing was performed on naive CD4+ T cells from PBMCs. Sample subset: CD45RA+ positively selected. The TCR sequence derives from a man between 18 and 29 years old in good health. Some clones in this sample may be carry-over from other donors' samples. V and J are TRBV28 and TRBJ1-5, with D tentatively TRBD1 (6 bases). The CDR3 protein is CASSTILRGQGEPQHF. Here the CDR3 DNA reads TGTGCCAGCAGTACCATACTCAGGGGCCAAGGAGAGCCCCAGCATTTT.